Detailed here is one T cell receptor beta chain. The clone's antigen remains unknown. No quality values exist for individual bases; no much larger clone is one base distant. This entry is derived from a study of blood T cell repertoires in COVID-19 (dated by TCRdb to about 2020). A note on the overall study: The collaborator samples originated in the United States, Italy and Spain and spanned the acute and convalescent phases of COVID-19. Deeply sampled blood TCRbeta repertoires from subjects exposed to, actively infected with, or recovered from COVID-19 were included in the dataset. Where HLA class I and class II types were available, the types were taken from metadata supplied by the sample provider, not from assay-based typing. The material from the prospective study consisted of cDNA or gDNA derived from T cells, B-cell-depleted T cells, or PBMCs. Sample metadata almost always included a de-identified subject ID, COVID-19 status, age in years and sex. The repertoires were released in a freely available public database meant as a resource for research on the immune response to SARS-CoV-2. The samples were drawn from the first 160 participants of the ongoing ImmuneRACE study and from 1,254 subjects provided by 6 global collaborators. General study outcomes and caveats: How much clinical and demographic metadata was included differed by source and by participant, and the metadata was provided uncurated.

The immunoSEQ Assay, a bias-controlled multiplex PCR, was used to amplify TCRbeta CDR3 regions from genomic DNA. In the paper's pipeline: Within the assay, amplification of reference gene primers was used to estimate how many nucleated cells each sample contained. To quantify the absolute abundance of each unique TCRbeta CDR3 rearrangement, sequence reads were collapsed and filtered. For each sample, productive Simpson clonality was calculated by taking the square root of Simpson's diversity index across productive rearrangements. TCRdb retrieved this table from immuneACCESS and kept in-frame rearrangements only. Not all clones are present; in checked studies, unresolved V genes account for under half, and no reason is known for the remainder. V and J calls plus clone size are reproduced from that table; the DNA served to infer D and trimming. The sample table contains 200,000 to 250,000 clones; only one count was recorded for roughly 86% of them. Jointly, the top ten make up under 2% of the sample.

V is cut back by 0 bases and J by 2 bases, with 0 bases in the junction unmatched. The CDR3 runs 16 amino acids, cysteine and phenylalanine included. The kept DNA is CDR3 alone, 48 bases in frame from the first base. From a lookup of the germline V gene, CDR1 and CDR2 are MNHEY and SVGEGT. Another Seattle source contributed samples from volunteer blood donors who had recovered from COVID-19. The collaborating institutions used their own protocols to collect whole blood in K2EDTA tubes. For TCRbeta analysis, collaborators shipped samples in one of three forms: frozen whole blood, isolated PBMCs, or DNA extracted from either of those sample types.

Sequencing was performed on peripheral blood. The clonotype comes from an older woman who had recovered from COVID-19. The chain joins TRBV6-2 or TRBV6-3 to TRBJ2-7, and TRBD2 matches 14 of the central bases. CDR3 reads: CASSYSGLAGAYEQYF. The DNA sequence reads TGTGCCAGCAGTTACTCGGGACTAGCGGGGGCCTACGAGCAGTACTTC.